Below, one T cell receptor (beta chain) is given with its context. Its antigen is still unknown. The record originates from a study of response to subunit inactivated influenza vaccine. Study-level points and caveats: Each seasonal influenza vaccination, the authors suggested, recruits few new T cells.

TCRdb re-analysed the RT-PCR reads in MiXCR, keeping a single row per CDR3 protein. The sample contains around 750,000 distinct CDR3 sequences, about 20% of which appear only once. Sequencing was performed on PBMCs from blood, taken around 5 days after vaccination. The clonotype comes from a middle-aged man who received an inactivated influenza vaccine.

CDR3 residues: CASSLITTGGYEQYF. The CDR3 region has the DNA TGTGCCAGCAGTTTAATTACGACAGGGGGCTACGAGCAGTACTTC. The V call is TRBV28, the J call TRBJ2-7; 9 bases agree with TRBD1. Unmatched junction bases numbered 5, after V lost 2 bases and J lost 3 bases. CDR1 MDHEN and CDR2 SYDVKM come from the germline V gene. CDR3 length: 15 amino acids.